Listed below are T cell receptor beta chains from one sample, sequenced in a study of molecular identifiers for immune sequencing clone quantification. From the PCR reads, TCRdb called clonotypes with MiXCR, one entry per CDR3 protein. The profile shows roughly 320,000 distinct CDR3 sequences, roughly a quarter of them singletons. The sequencing input was naive CD8+ T cells from blood, with Jurkat cell RNA spiked in. The receptors were gathered from a human donor in good health. Some libraries in this study had Jurkat cell RNA spiked in. Both conserved end residues are part of each CDR3. D genes are given only for firm matches. Not every row has a clone size; where given, it reads once, few, many or a size class.

NA,TRBJ2-1,TRBV6-2/TRBV6-3,NA,CASSYLTASAYNEQFF,TGTGCCAGCAGTTACCTGACCGCCAGCGCCTACAATGAGCAGTTCTTC
TRBD1,TRBJ1-1,TRBV18,NA,CASSSGQGYLGTEAFF,TGTGCCAGCTCATCGGGACAGGGGTACCTCGGGACTGAAGCTTTCTTT
NA,TRBJ2-2,TRBV29-1,NA,CSAYITGELFF,TGCAGCGCCTATATCACCGGGGAGCTGTTTTTT
NA,TRBJ1-5,TRBV4-1,few,CASSGPSGQPQHF,TGCGCCAGCTCGGGACCTTCGGGGCAGCCCCAGCATTTT
NA,TRBJ2-7,TRBV20-1,NA,CSADARDENEQYF,TGCAGTGCAGACGCTAGGGATGAGAACGAGCAGTACTTC
NA,TRBJ2-5,TRBV6-5,few,CASSPSNSQETQYF,TGTGCCAGCAGCCCCTCCAATTCGCAAGAGACCCAGTACTTC
TRBD1,TRBJ1-1,TRBV19,many,CASSAEQGLDTEAFF,TGTGCCAGTAGTGCCGAACAGGGGTTGGACACTGAAGCTTTCTTT
NA,TRBJ2-3,TRBV21-1,many,CASSKGPGTGYEDTQYF,TGTGCCAGCAGCAAAGGCCCCGGGACAGGGTATGAAGATACGCAGTATTTT
TRBD2,TRBJ2-1,TRBV6-5,many,CASSWTSEYNEQFF,TGTGCCAGCAGTTGGACTAGCGAGTACAATGAGCAGTTCTTC
NA,TRBJ1-2,TRBV5-7,many,CASSLVVWTNYGYTF,TGTGCCAGCAGCTTGGTGGTATGGACTAACTATGGCTACACCTTC
TRBD1,TRBJ2-7,TRBV6-5,many,CASSYSGTGVTEQYF,TGTGCCAGCAGTTACTCCGGGACAGGGGTGACCGAGCAGTACTTC
TRBD2,TRBJ2-7,TRBV7-9,once,CASSDTGTSGFQNEQYF,TGTGCCAGCAGCGACACAGGGACTAGCGGATTCCAAAACGAGCAGTACTTC
NA,TRBJ1-1,TRBV6-6,many,CASSFGPSPLDTEAFF,TGTGCCAGCAGTTTTGGCCCGTCACCGTTAGACACTGAAGCTTTCTTT
NA,TRBJ2-7,TRBV7-9,once,CASSPEGTGNEQYF,TGTGCCAGCAGCCCAGAGGGCACGGGGAACGAGCAGTACTTC
NA,TRBJ2-4,TRBV7-6,many,CASSFDGTSIQYF,TGTGCCAGCAGCTTCGACGGGACTTCTATTCAGTACTTC
TRBD2,TRBJ2-3,TRBV5-4,many,CASSGGLAVADTQYF,TGTGCCAGCAGCGGCGGACTAGCGGTAGCAGATACGCAGTATTTT
NA,TRBJ1-1,TRBV7-2,many,CASSSATGFTEAFF,TGTGCCAGCAGCTCGGCAACAGGGTTCACTGAAGCTTTCTTT
TRBD2,TRBJ2-7,TRBV7-9,few,CASSLAGLAVTYEQYF,TGTGCCAGCAGCTTAGCCGGCCTAGCGGTAACCTACGAGCAGTACTTC
NA,TRBJ2-5,TRBV27,NA,CASSPQGPQETQYF,TGTGCCAGCAGTCCTCAGGGCCCTCAAGAGACCCAGTACTTC
NA,TRBJ2-7,TRBV7-9,many,CASSSVGAGYEQYF,TGTGCCAGCAGCTCCGTCGGGGCGGGCTACGAGCAGTACTTC
NA,TRBJ2-3,TRBV4-3,NA,CVSSQDRGLLDTQYF,TGCGTCAGCAGCCAAGATCGGGGTTTGCTGGATACGCAGTATTTT
NA,TRBJ1-1,TRBV12-3/TRBV12-4,NA,CASSFTGTYTEAFF,TGTGCCAGCAGTTTCACCGGGACTTACACTGAAGCTTTCTTT
NA,TRBJ2-5,TRBV9,NA,CASSAGVTTPKETQYF,TGTGCCAGCAGCGCCGGGGTAACAACCCCAAAAGAGACCCAGTACTTC
TRBD1,TRBJ2-7,TRBV28,many,CASSSRTGPYEQYF,TGCGCCAGCAGCTCCCGGACAGGGCCCTACGAGCAGTACTTC
NA,TRBJ2-7,TRBV20-1,NA,CSARLLSVYEQYF,TGCAGTGCTAGGCTGCTTAGCGTCTACGAGCAGTACTTC
TRBD1,TRBJ2-7,TRBV27,NA,CASNARGLHEQYF,TGTGCCAGCAACGCCAGGGGGCTTCACGAGCAGTACTTC
NA,TRBJ2-3,TRBV9,many,CASSAVGADTQYF,TGTGCCAGCAGCGCCGTGGGGGCAGATACGCAGTATTTT
NA,TRBJ2-7,TRBV6-6,many,CASSLGGQTYEQYF,TGTGCCAGCAGTTTGGGGGGGCAGACCTACGAGCAGTACTTC
NA,TRBJ1-2,TRBV29-1,NA,CSVEVLVGAGYGYTF,TGCAGCGTTGAAGTGCTGGTCGGGGCAGGCTATGGCTACACCTTC
NA,TRBJ2-2,TRBV15,few,CATSGAVNTGELFF,TGTGCCACCAGTGGAGCGGTAAACACCGGGGAGCTGTTTTTT
NA,TRBJ2-7,TRBV28,many,CASQTGSRSSYEQYF,TGTGCCAGCCAGACCGGGAGTCGGTCTTCGTACGAGCAGTACTTC
TRBD1,TRBJ1-5,TRBV27,NA,CASSLKGASNQPQHF,TGTGCCAGCAGTTTAAAGGGGGCTAGCAATCAGCCCCAGCATTTT
NA,TRBJ1-2,TRBV5-1,many,CASSLEGNYGYTF,TGCGCCAGCAGCTTGGAAGGAAACTATGGCTACACCTTC